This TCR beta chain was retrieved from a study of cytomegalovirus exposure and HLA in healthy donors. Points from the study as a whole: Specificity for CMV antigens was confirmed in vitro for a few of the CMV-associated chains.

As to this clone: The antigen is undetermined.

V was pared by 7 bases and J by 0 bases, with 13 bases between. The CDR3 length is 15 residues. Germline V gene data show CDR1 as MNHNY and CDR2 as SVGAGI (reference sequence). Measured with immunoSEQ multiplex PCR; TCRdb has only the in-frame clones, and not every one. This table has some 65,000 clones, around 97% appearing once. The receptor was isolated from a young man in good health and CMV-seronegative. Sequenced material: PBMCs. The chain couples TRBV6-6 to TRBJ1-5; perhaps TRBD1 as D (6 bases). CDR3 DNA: TGTGCCAGCACCCCAGGGGAAAATAGCAATCAGCCCCAGCATTTT. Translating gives CASTPGENSNQPQHF.